The T cell receptor beta chain under discussion was sequenced for a study of blood T cells in healthy people across ages. This clonotype showed up just a few times. Through a sample-barcoded 5' primer and a J-beta primer mix, a second PCR was run for roughly 7 to 12 cycles. TCRdb redid the calling of the 5' RACE reads with MiXCR, one entry per CDR3 protein. Seen here are 700,000 or so distinct CDR3 sequences, about 20% observed once, and the top ten hold around a fifth. Germline loops: CDR1 SQVTM, CDR2 ANQGSEA. Trimming stripped 1 base from V and 5 bases from J, with 11 bases between. The CDR3 consists of 13 residues.

The sequence came from a man in his 70s in good health. This sequence joins TRBV29-1 and TRBJ2-5; tentative D call: TRBD1 (6 bases). Sample: blood. The DNA of the CDR3 is TGCAGCGTTGAAGGCAGGGGCTGGGAGACCCAGTACTTC. It yields the protein CSVEGRGWETQYF.